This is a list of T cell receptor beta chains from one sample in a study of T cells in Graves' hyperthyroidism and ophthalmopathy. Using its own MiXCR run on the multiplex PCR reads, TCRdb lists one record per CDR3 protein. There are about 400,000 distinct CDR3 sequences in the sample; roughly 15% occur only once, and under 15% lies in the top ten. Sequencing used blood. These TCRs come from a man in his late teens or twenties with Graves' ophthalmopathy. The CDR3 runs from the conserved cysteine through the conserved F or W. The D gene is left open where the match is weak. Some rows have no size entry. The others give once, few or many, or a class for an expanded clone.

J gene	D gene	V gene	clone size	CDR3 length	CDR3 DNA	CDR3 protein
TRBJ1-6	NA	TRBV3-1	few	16	TGTGCCAGCAGACCTCAGGGGAGCTCCTATAATTCACCCCTCCACTTT	CASRPQGSSYNSPLHF
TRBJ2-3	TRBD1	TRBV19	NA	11	TGTGCCAGTAGTGACAGGGAGTCGCAGTATTTT	CASSDRESQYF
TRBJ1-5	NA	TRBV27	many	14	TGTGCCAGCTCCTACAGGGACAGCAATCAGCCCCAGCATTTT	CASSYRDSNQPQHF
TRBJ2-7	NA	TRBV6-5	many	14	TGTGCCAGCAGTTACTCATCCGGGGGCAACGAGCAGTACTTC	CASSYSSGGNEQYF
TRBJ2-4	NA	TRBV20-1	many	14	TGCAGTGCTAGAGATCCGGGACTGCAAAACATTCAGTACTTC	CSARDPGLQNIQYF
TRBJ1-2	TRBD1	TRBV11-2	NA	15	TGTGCCAGCAGCTTGGGGGGACAGGGGCTGAATGGCTACACCTTC	CASSLGGQGLNGYTF
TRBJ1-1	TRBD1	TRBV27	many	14	TGTGCCAGCAGTGGAAGGACAGGGAACACTGAAGCTTTCTTT	CASSGRTGNTEAFF
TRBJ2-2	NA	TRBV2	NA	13	TGTGCCAGCAGTCTGTACGCCACCGGGGAGCTGTTTTTT	CASSLYATGELFF
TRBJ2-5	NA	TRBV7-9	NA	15	TGTGCCAGCAGCGAACTTGTCCCCTCGGCGGAGACCCAGTACTTC	CASSELVPSAETQYF
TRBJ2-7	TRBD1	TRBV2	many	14	TGTGCCAGCACCCCTAGACAGGGGGCCTACGAGCAGTACTTC	CASTPRQGAYEQYF
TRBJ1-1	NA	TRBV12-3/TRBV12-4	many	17	TGTGCCAGCAGTTTGTCCCCAGGTGAGGTGATGAACACTGAAGCTTTCTTT	CASSLSPGEVMNTEAFF
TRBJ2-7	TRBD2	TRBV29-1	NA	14	TGCAGCGTTGAACCAGCGGGGGGGACCTACGAGCAGTACTTC	CSVEPAGGTYEQYF
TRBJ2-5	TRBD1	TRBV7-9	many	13	TGTGCCAGCATTAGGGGACAGCAAGAGACCCAGTACTTC	CASIRGQQETQYF
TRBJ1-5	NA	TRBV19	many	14	TGTGCCAGTAGGTCCGTAGATAGCAATCAGCCCCAGCATTTT	CASRSVDSNQPQHF
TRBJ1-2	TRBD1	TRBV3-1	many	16	TGTGCCAGCAGCCAAGATCTGGGACAGGGCCTCTATGGCTACACCTTC	CASSQDLGQGLYGYTF
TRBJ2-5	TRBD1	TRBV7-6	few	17	TGTGCCAGCAGCTCCGGGGGACAGGGAAGGTTAGGGGAGACCCAGTACTTC	CASSSGGQGRLGETQYF
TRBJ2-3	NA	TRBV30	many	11	TGTGCCTGGAGTTTGACAGATACGCAGTATTTT	CAWSLTDTQYF
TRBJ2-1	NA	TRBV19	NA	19	TGTGCCAGTAGTATTGCGCCGGTTTCGGCGGGAAGGATGTACAATGAGCAGTTCTTC	CASSIAPVSAGRMYNEQFF
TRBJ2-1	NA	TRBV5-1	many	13	TGCGCCAGCAGCTTCTCGGGAAATCGTGAGCAGTTCTTC	CASSFSGNREQFF
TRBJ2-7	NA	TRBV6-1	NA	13	TGTGCCAGCAGTGAAGTAGGATCCCGTGGGCAGTACTTC	CASSEVGSRGQYF
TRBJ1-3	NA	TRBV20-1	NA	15	TGCAGTGCTAGAGCCACCGGGACGGCTGGAAACACCATATATTTT	CSARATGTAGNTIYF
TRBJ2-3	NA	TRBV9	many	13	TGTGCCAGCAGCGTAGCCGCCACCGATACGCAGTATTTT	CASSVAATDTQYF
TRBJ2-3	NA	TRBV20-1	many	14	TGCAGTGCTAGTCCTGCAACAGCGGGAGATACGCAGTATTTT	CSASPATAGDTQYF
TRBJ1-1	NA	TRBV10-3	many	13	TGTGCCATCAGGTTCGGCAGGGAGACTGAAGCTTTCTTT	CAIRFGRETEAFF
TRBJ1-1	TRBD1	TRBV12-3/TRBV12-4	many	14	TGTGCCAGCAGCCCCGGACAGGGCGGCACTGAAGCTTTCTTT	CASSPGQGGTEAFF
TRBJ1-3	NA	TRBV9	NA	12	TGTGCCAGCAGCAGGAAGTTAAACACCATATATTTT	CASSRKLNTIYF
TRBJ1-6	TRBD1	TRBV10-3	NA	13	TGTGCCATAAGGGACAGGGATAATTCACCCCTCCACTTT	CAIRDRDNSPLHF
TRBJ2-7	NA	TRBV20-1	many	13	TGCAGTGCCCGCCCCAGGGCTTCCTACGAGCAGTACTTC	CSARPRASYEQYF
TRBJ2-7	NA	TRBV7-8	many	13	TGTGCCAGCAGCTTAGCGCAGACCTACGAGCAGTACTTC	CASSLAQTYEQYF
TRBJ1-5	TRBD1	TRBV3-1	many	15	TGTGCCAGCAGCCCGAGGACAGGGAATAATCAGCCCCAGCATTTT	CASSPRTGNNQPQHF
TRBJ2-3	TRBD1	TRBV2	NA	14	TGTGCCAGCCGGGACAGGGGGGGAGCAGATACGCAGTATTTT	CASRDRGGADTQYF
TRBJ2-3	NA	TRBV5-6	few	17	TGTGCCAGCAGCCCCCGGCTGAGGGGGGGCCCCCCAGATACGCAGTATTTT	CASSPRLRGGPPDTQYF
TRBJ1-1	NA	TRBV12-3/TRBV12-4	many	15	TGTGCCAGCAGAGCTAGGACAAGTATGAACACTGAAGCTTTCTTT	CASRARTSMNTEAFF
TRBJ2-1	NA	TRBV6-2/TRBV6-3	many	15	TGTGCCAGCAGTCGATCTGGCGAGGGCCGTAGTGAGCAGTTCTTC	CASSRSGEGRSEQFF
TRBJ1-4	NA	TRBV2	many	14	TGTGCCAGCGGGCGCGGCAGGGATGGAGGAAAACTGTTTTTT	CASGRGRDGGKLFF
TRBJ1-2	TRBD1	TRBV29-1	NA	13	TGCAGCGTTACAGGGGGCGCGGTCTATGGCTACACCTTC	CSVTGGAVYGYTF
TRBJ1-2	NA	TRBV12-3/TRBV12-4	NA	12	TGTGCCAGCAGGGCCGTTTGGACTGGCTACACCTTC	CASRAVWTGYTF
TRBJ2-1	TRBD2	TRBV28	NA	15	TGTGCCAGCAGCCCCGGGACTAGCGGGTTTAATGAGCAGTTCTTC	CASSPGTSGFNEQFF
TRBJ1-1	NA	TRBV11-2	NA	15	TGTGCCAGCAGCACTACTGGACGGGAGCACACTGAAGCTTTCTTC	CASSTTGREHTEAFF
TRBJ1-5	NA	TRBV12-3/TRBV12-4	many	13	TGTGCCAGCAGTTTCGCATTGAATCAGCCCCAGCATTTT	CASSFALNQPQHF
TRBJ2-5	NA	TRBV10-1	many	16	TGCGCCAGCAGCCCCGGGACGAACCCTAATCCAGAGACCCAGTACTTC	CASSPGTNPNPETQYF
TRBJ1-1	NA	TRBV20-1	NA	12	TGCAGTGCTCGAACGGGACCTACGGGTGCTTTCTTT	CSARTGPTGAFF
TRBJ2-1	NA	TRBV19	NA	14	TGTGCCACCAGATCAGGGGGGCGAGACAATGAGCAGTTCTTC	CATRSGGRDNEQFF
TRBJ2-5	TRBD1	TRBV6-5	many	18	TGTGCCAGCAGTTACTTGGGTCCGGACAGGGGATTTCCAGAGACCCAGTACTTC	CASSYLGPDRGFPETQYF
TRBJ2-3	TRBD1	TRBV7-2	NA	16	TGTGCCAGCAGCAAGAGGGACAGAGCATGGACAGATACGCAGTATTTT	CASSKRDRAWTDTQYF
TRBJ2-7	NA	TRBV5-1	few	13	TGCGCCAGCCGGACCCCGGGGAACTACGAGCAGTACTTC	CASRTPGNYEQYF
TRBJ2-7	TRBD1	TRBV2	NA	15	TGTGCCAGCAGCGGCCGGGACAGGGTAACGTACGAGCAGTACTTC	CASSGRDRVTYEQYF
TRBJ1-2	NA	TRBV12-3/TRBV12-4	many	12	TGTGCCAGTAGCAGTGGGAACTATGGCTACACCTTC	CASSSGNYGYTF
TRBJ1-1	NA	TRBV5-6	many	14	TGTGCCAGCAGCTGGGGGGGGGAGAACACTGAAGCTTTCTTT	CASSWGGENTEAFF
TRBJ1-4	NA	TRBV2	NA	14	TGTGCCAGCAGTGATGGGGGGGCAAATGAAAAACTGTTTTTT	CASSDGGANEKLFF
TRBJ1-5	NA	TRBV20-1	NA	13	TGCAGTGCTGCCGGGACACCGAATCAGCCCCAGCATTTT	CSAAGTPNQPQHF
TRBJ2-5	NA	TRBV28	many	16	TGTGCCAGCAGCCCTCCAGGGGTAGCGTACCAAGAGACCCAGTACTTC	CASSPPGVAYQETQYF
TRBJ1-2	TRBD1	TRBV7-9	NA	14	TGTGCCAGCAGCTTTTCGGACAGGGTGTATGGCTACACCTTC	CASSFSDRVYGYTF
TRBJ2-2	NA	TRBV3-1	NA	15	TGTGCCAACAGCCTCACCTCAACGAACACCGGGGAGCTGTTTTTT	CANSLTSTNTGELFF
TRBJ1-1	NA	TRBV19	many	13	TGTGCCAGTAGTATAGGGGCGCGGAGTGAAGCTTTCTTT	CASSIGARSEAFF